Presented here are 7 T cell receptor beta chains from one specimen sequenced in a study of blood T cell repertoires in COVID-19. Generated by immunoSEQ multiplex PCR, the TCRdb table keeps only in-frame clones and is missing some. The sample yields around 300,000 clones, around nine tenths seen once. Sequenced input: PBMCs or T cells enriched from blood (not recorded which). The receptor set was obtained from a woman aged 18-30 years who had recovered from COVID-19.

This clone showed up just a few times. The chain employs TRBV27 and TRBJ1-1; D gene uncertain. Germline lookup yields CDR1 MNHEY and CDR2 SMNVEV (reference sequence). This CDR3 has 13 amino acids. V gave up 0 bases and J gave up 7 bases, with 9 bases separating them. CDR3 in DNA: TGTGCCAGCAGTTTATCGCGGGCGATTGAAGCTTTCTTT. It is translated as CASSLSRAIEAFF.

The gene calls are TRBV27 and TRBJ1-5; D is ambiguous. Trimming cost V 4 bases and J 2 bases, with 12 bases left between them. Germline V gene data show CDR1 as MNHEY and CDR2 as SMNVEV (reference sequence). This CDR3 spans 15 amino acids. For the CDR3, the DNA is TGTGCCAGCAGTTCCCCCTCTGCGGGCAATCAGCCCCAGCATTTT. Translated: CASSSPSAGNQPQHF.

The rearrangement links TRBV10-1 to TRBJ2-3; 9 bases match TRBD1. Unmatched junction bases numbered 5, after V lost 5 bases and J lost 2 bases. Looked up from germline, CDR1 is WNHNN and CDR2 is SYGVQD (reference sequence). The CDR3 runs 15 residues. CDR3 region: CASSKTGGNTDTQYF. For the CDR3, the DNA is TGCGCCAGCAGTAAGACAGGGGGAAACACAGATACGCAGTATTTT.

The rearrangement joins TRBV30 to TRBJ1-2; 7 positions agree with TRBD1. Per germline, CDR1 GTSNPN and CDR2 SVGIG (reference sequence). Trimming at V came to 5 bases and at J to 4 bases, leaving 13 bases not matched to a gene. The CDR3 runs 15 residues. The CDR3 DNA follows: TGTGCCTGGGACGACAGGGCTTCAAGGGTCTATGGCTACACCTTC. This translates into CAWDDRASRVYGYTF.

The chain has TRBV9 and TRBJ1-1; D remains unclear. This CDR3 has 17 amino acids. CDR1 SGDLS and CDR2 YYNGEE come from the germline V gene. V was cut by 0 bases and J by 1 base, with 16 bases left in between. In nucleotides, the CDR3 is TGTGCCAGCAGCGTAGCGCCCGGACTACGACAGAACACTGAAGCTTTCTTT. Protein product: CASSVAPGLRQNTEAFF.

The genes are TRBV7-9 and TRBJ2-6, with a weak D call TRBD1 (6 bases). This CDR3 spans 18 amino acids. The germline gives CDR1 SEHNR, CDR2 FQNEAQ (reference sequence). Trimming took 3 bases from V and 0 from J, leaving 15 bases between them. CDR3 bases: TGTGCCAGCAGCTTTACGGGCAGGGGAGTCTCTGGGGCCAACGTCCTGACTTTC. Its translation: CASSFTGRGVSGANVLTF.

The chain carries TRBV15 and TRBJ1-5, with TRBD1 matching 7 bases. Germline CDR1 is LNHNV and CDR2 is YYDKDF (reference sequence). V lost 5 bases to trimming and J lost 2 bases; unmatched junction nucleotides: 9. The CDR3 extends over 16 amino acids. The CDR3 DNA reads TGTGCCACCAGCGGACCGACAGGGAGTGGCAATCAGCCCCAGCATTTT. Its protein product is CATSGPTGSGNQPQHF. The full variable domain, completed using reference TRBV15 and TRBJ1-5, is DAMVIQNPRYQVTQFGKPVTLSCSQTLNHNVMYWYQQKSSQAPKLLFHYYDKDFNNEADTPDNFQSRRPNTSFCFLDIRSPGLGDTAMYLCATSGPTGSGNQPQHFGDGTRLSIL.